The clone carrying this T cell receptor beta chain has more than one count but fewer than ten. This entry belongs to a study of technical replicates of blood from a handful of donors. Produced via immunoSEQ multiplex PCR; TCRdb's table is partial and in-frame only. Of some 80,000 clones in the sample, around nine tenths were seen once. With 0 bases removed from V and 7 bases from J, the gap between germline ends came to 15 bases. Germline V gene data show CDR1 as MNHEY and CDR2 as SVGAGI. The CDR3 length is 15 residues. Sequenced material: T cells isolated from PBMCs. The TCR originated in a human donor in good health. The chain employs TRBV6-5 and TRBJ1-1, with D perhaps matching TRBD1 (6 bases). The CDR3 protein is CASSYSGAAGIEAFF. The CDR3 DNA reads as TGTGCCAGCAGTTACTCGGGGGCCGCGGGCATTGAAGCTTTCTTT.